Shown below are 9 T cell receptor beta chains from a single sample sequenced in a study of low-dose radiotherapy and immunotherapy resistance in tumors. Regarding time point: before trial treatment. A constant-region primer paired with the V-primer adapter amplified TCRs over about 19 PCR cycles. Each CDR3 protein gets one entry after TCRdb re-called the reads with MiXCR. The table has tens of thousands of distinct CDR3 sequences, about an eighth seen once; the top ten hold approximately 6.2%. Source: PBMCs, taken before treatment. The receptors here all came from a female donor with ovarian cancer.

This clonotype was picked up many times. This chain joins TRBV9 and TRBJ2-3; the D is unclear. The germline V and J ends were trimmed by 4 bases and 0 bases, with 12 bases remaining between them. The germline CDR1 and CDR2 sequences are SGDLS and YYNGEE. This CDR3 is 15 amino acids long. CDR3 DNA sequence: TGTGCCAGCAGCCCCCGCGTTACTAGCACAGATACGCAGTATTTT. It translates to CASSPRVTSTDTQYF.

This clonotype has at least ten counts. The rearrangement joins TRBV29-1 to TRBJ2-1; 7 positions agree with TRBD2. The ends lost 3 bases at V and 0 bases at J; junction bases unmatched: 5. The CDR3 covers 15 residues. Germline CDR1 reads SQVTM; CDR2 reads ANQGSEA. The CDR3 region has the DNA TGCAGCGTTGAGGCTAGCGGAAACTCCTACAATGAGCAGTTCTTC. Translating gives CSVEASGNSYNEQFF.

For this clonotype: It is unclear where the CDR3 begins or ends on the DNA, so no DNA is shown, and the CDR3 is as TCRdb lists it. V is TRBV5-1 and J is TRBJ2-2. The V gene's germline CDR1 is SGHRS and CDR2 YFSETQ. The CDR3 is 14 residues long, ends included. The CDR3 sequence is CATSLENTGELFFF.

The sample holds many counts of this clonotype. The chain carries TRBV20-1 and TRBJ2-7; D is ambiguous. Trimming removed 2 bases at V and 5 bases at J, with 13 bases between. Per the germline V gene, CDR1 is DFQATT and CDR2 is SNEGSKA (reference sequence). This CDR3 spans 13 amino acids. CDR3 sequence (DNA): TGCAGTGCTAGAAATCCTACCGTCCACGAGCAGTACTTC. Its translation: CSARNPTVHEQYF.

This clonotype has ten or more counts. J is TRBJ1-6 and V is TRBV5-1, with D possibly TRBD1 on 6 matching bases. The CDR3 runs 13 residues. CDR1 is SGHRS, CDR2 YFSETQ, per germline. V lost 4 bases, J lost 10 bases, and 12 bases lay in between. The CDR3 region is CASSPRDTSPLHF. The CDR3 nucleotides are TGCGCCAGCAGCCCGCGGGACACCTCACCCCTCCACTTT.

This clonotype was found a few times. This chain uses TRBV5-1 with TRBJ1-1; TRBD1 might be the D (5 bases). Germline CDR1 SGHRS, CDR2 YFSETQ. V lost 8 bases and J lost 7, with 12 bases in between. The CDR3 length is 11 residues. CDR3 amino acids: CASSRDLEAFF. The CDR3 bases are TGCGCCAGTAGCCGGGACCTTGAAGCTTTCTTT.

This clonotype came up many times. This chain connects TRBV12-5 to TRBJ2-2; 7 bases line up with TRBD2. V shed 11 bases and J 4 bases; nucleotides not matched to a gene: 10. Germline loops: CDR1 LGHNT, CDR2 FRNRAP. The CDR3 sequence is 14 residues long. CDR3 sequence: CAGGLWPFTGELFF. Here the CDR3 DNA reads TGTGCTGGGGGACTATGGCCTTTCACCGGGGAGCTGTTTTTT. Together with reference TRBV12-5 and TRBJ2-2, the CDR3 gives the full variable domain: DARVTQTPRHKVTEMGQEVTMRCQPILGHNTVFWYRQTMMQGLELLAYFRNRAPLDDSGMPKDRFSAEMPDATLATLKIQPSEPRDSAVYFCAGGLWPFTGELFFGEGSRLTVL.

This clonotype showed up many times. The chain employs TRBV19 and TRBJ1-3; D may be TRBD1 (5 bases). Germline V gene data show CDR1 as LNHDA and CDR2 as SQIVND (reference sequence). The V end lost 10 bases, the J end lost 8 bases, and 9 bases lay between the germline ends. The CDR3 runs to 10 residues. The CDR3 coding sequence is TGTGCCACCCGAGGGGACACCATATATTTT. As protein: CATRGDTIYF.

Comment on this clonotype: A read error is likely here: a far larger clone is one base away. The chain carries TRBV11-2 and TRBJ2-3; TRBD2 aligns across 7 bases. The CDR3 covers 15 residues. Germline CDR1 reads SGHAT; CDR2 reads FQNNGV. CDR3 region: CASSPSGVPTDTQYF. The DNA of the CDR3 is TGCGCCAGCAGCCCAAGCGGGGTTCCCACAGATACGCAGTATTTT.